The 26 T cell receptor beta chains below come from one sample, sequenced in a study of cytomegalovirus exposure and HLA in healthy donors. Primers: 60 Vbeta forward and 13 Jbeta reverse. Sequencing was performed with immunoSEQ multiplex PCR; in TCRdb, only in-frame clones are kept and a portion is missing. This sample has about 190,000 clones, with roughly four fifths found just once. The sample taken for sequencing was PBMCs. These receptors were taken from a woman aged 30 to 39 in good health and CMV-seropositive.

The chain uses TRBV11-2 and TRBJ2-5; 9 nucleotides line up with TRBD1. The end of the DNA is better explained by TRBJ2-7, so the J call may be wrong. The CDR3 totals 15 residues. Germline V gene lookup returns CDR1 SGHAT and CDR2 FQNNGV. CDR3 region: CASSIQGALRGEQYF. CDR3 bases: TGTGCCAGCAGCATACAGGGGGCGCTTCGGGGCGAGCAGTACTTC.

The chain combines TRBV2 with TRBJ2-1; no firm D call. Germline V gene lookup returns CDR1 SNHLY and CDR2 FYNNEI. CDR3 length equals 15 residues. V gave up 3 bases and J gave up 6 bases, with 15 bases separating them. The CDR3 nucleotides are TGTGCCAGCAGTGATTTGTCCGGTCTTATCAATGAGCAGTTCTTC. As protein: CASSDLSGLINEQFF.

This clone was recorded a few times. The chain combines TRBV18 with TRBJ2-1; 12 bases are a match to TRBD1. The germline gives CDR1 KGHSH, CDR2 LQKENI. The CDR3 is made up of 20 amino acids. With V trimmed by 5 bases and J by 10 bases, 24 bases remained unmatched. The DNA for the CDR3 is TGTGCCAGCTCATCCTCGAACCGGGACAGGGGGCGCCTTTCCAGCGGCGAGCAGTTCTTC. Its protein is CASSSSNRDRGRLSSGEQFF.

This clone was recorded once. The rearrangement joins TRBV27 to TRBJ2-1, with 9 bases identical to TRBD2. This CDR3 region has 18 residues. Germline-derived CDR1 and CDR2 are MNHEY and SMNVEV (reference sequence). The V and J ends lost 3 bases and 8 bases, in that order; junction bases with no gene match: 17. DNA for the CDR3: TGTGCCAGCAGTTTGCTTGCTATTGAAGCGGGGGGTTGGGATGAGCAGTTCTTC. Translated, it gives CASSLLAIEAGGWDEQFF.

V gene TRBV5-4 combines with J gene TRBJ2-5, with 10 positions matching TRBD2. The CDR3 runs 17 residues. Trimming at V came to 4 bases and at J to 4 bases, leaving 13 bases not matched to a gene. The germline gives CDR1 SGHNT, CDR2 YYREEE (reference sequence). CDR3 in amino acids: CASSPGGLAGERETQYF. The CDR3 region has the DNA TGTGCCAGCAGCCCGGGGGGCCTAGCGGGAGAACGAGAGACCCAGTACTTC.

The V call is TRBV6-5, the J call TRBJ2-7; 12 bases agree with TRBD1. The CDR3 length is 15 residues. V gave up 0 bases and J gave up 5 bases; unmatched junction bases: 2. CDR1 and CDR2 from the germline V gene are MNHEY and SVGAGI. CDR3 coding DNA: TGTGCCAGCAGTTACTCGGGGACAGGGGGCCACGAGCAGTACTTC. Protein sequence: CASSYSGTGGHEQYF.

This chain links TRBV10-3 with TRBJ1-1; D may be TRBD1 (5 bases). Germline V lookup: CDR1 ENHRY, CDR2 SYGVKD. This CDR3 is built from 13 residues. Trimming shortened V by 4 bases and J by 7 bases, and 13 bases separated the two germline ends. CDR3 coding DNA: TGTGCCATCAGTGGAGCACAACAGGTTGAAGCTTTCTTT. Amino acid sequence: CAISGAQQVEAFF.

The chain employs TRBV14 and TRBJ1-4; weak D call: TRBD1 (6 bases). This CDR3 contains 14 residues. Trimming cost V 3 bases and J 8 bases, with 13 bases left between them. Germline CDR1 is SGHDN and CDR2 is FVKESK. CDR3 sequence reads: CASSQGGPWEKLFF. In DNA form, the CDR3 reads TGTGCCAGCAGCCAGGGGGGGCCTTGGGAAAAACTGTTTTTT. The full variable domain, its missing parts supplied by reference TRBV14 and TRBJ1-4, is EAGVTQFPSHSVIEKGQTVTLRCDPISGHDNLYWYRRVMGKEIKFLLHFVKESKQDESGMPNNRFLAERTGGTYSTLKVQPAELEDSGVYFCASSQGGPWEKLFFGSGTQLSVL.

The chain has TRBV10-2 and TRBJ1-5, with D possibly TRBD1 on 5 matching bases. CDR1 and CDR2 from the germline V gene are WSHSY and SAAADI. The germline V and J ends were trimmed by 8 bases and 0 bases, with 14 bases remaining between them. CDR3 length equals 15 residues. The CDR3 coding sequence is TGCGCCAGCGGCGGGAGCGGGGGTAGCAATCAGCCCCAGCATTTT. Translating it yields CASGGSGGSNQPQHF.

This clone was seen a single time. The CDR3 region is CATNWGQQETQYF. The CDR3 DNA follows: TGTGCCACCAATTGGGGACAGCAAGAGACCCAGTACTTC. The chain couples TRBV2 to TRBJ2-5, with TRBD1 matching 7 bases. This CDR3 region has 13 residues. V shed 10 bases and J 2 bases; nucleotides not matched to a gene: 7. Germline assignment: CDR1 SNHLY and CDR2 FYNNEI.

The CDR3 reads CASSQTPGLAAEQFF. CDR3 nucleotide sequence: TGTGCCAGCAGCCAGACCCCGGGACTAGCGGCCGAGCAGTTCTTC. This chain connects TRBV14 to TRBJ2-1, with 11 bases identical to TRBD2. This CDR3 has 15 residues. CDR1 and CDR2 (germline): SGHDN, FVKESK. With 3 bases clipped from V and 10 bases from J, the junction kept 8 bases outside the gene matches.

The V gene is TRBV15, the J gene TRBJ2-2; 10 bases line up with TRBD2. V shed 5 bases and J 4 bases; nucleotides not matched to a gene: 16. This CDR3 is 19 amino acids long. Looked up from germline, CDR1 is LNHNV and CDR2 is YYDKDF (reference sequence). CDR3 nucleotide sequence: TGTGCCACCAGCGGAGGGCTAAGAGCGGGAGGGCCCTTCACCGGGGAGCTGTTTTTT. As protein: CATSGGLRAGGPFTGELFF.

The chain combines TRBV6-4 with TRBJ2-1; weak D call: TRBD2 (5 bases). The CDR3 spans 15 residues. Germline assignment: CDR1 MRHNA and CDR2 SNTAGT. V shed 3 bases and J shed 0 bases, with 9 bases lying between them. This CDR3 reads CASSEAAGSYNEQFF. CDR3 bases: TGTGCCAGCAGTGAAGCGGCTGGCTCCTACAATGAGCAGTTCTTC.

This chain joins TRBV28 and TRBJ2-5; possibly TRBD2 for D (5 bases). Trimming left V 8 bases short and J 3 bases short, with 7 bases between. CDR3 length: 11 amino acids. CDR1 and CDR2 from the germline V gene are MDHEN and SYDVKM. The CDR3 spells CASGRKETQYF. The CDR3 DNA sequence: TGTGCCAGCGGGAGAAAAGAGACCCAGTACTTC.

The genes are TRBV7-9 and TRBJ2-2; 8 bases agree with TRBD2. CDR1 and CDR2 from the germline V gene are SEHNR and FQNEAQ (reference sequence). The length of the CDR3 is 14 residues. Trimming cost V 6 bases and J 5 bases; bases outside gene matches: 5. The CDR3 loop is CASRLAEKTGELFF. In DNA, the CDR3 is TGTGCCAGCAGACTAGCGGAGAAGACCGGGGAGCTGTTTTTT.

This rearrangement joins TRBV15 to TRBJ2-7, with 10 bases matching TRBD2. The CDR3 contains 16 residues. The J segment lost 4 bases and the V segment lost 1 base, leaving 7 bases of the junction unmatched. Germline values: CDR1 LNHNV, CDR2 YYDKDF (reference sequence). The CDR3 reads CATSRGGASGSYEQYF. CDR3 bases: TGTGCCACCAGCAGAGGAGGGGCTAGCGGGAGTTACGAGCAGTACTTC.

The rearrangement links TRBV27 to TRBJ1-5; D not certain. CDR1 and CDR2 (germline): MNHEY, SMNVEV (reference sequence). V gave up 3 bases and J gave up 3 bases, with 6 bases separating them. The CDR3 consists of 13 residues. The CDR3 bases are TGTGCCAGCAGTTTTGCAGACAATCAGCCCCAGCATTTT. This encodes CASSFADNQPQHF.

The chain's CDR3 is CASSLDILAGNEQYF. CDR3 DNA sequence: TGTGCCAGCAGCTTAGATATACTAGCGGGAAACGAGCAGTACTTC. The chain couples TRBV11-2 to TRBJ2-7, with 10 nucleotides matching TRBD2. The V gene's germline CDR1 is SGHAT and CDR2 FQNNGV. The CDR3 sequence is 15 residues long. Trimming at V came to 0 bases and at J to 5 bases, leaving 4 bases not matched to a gene.

The chain is built from TRBV19 and TRBJ2-1, with 16 nucleotides matching TRBD2. Germline V gene data show CDR1 as LNHDA and CDR2 as SQIVND (reference sequence). Trimming cost V 9 bases and J 13 bases; bases outside gene matches: 9. The CDR3 loop spans 14 amino acids. The CDR3 here is CASTGTSGRANQFF. Written as DNA, the CDR3 is TGTGCCAGCACCGGGACTAGCGGGAGGGCCAATCAGTTCTTC.

The chain combines TRBV7-9 with TRBJ1-1; D is perhaps TRBD1 (5 bases). CDR1 is SEHNR, CDR2 FQNEAQ, per germline (reference sequence). This CDR3 comprises 15 residues. V lost 8 bases, J lost 5 bases, and 21 bases lay in between. The CDR3 DNA follows: TGTGCCAGCCGCCCCCGGCTAGGGGTGGGTACTGAAGCTTTCTTT. Protein sequence: CASRPRLGVGTEAFF.

This clone was found a few times. Here the CDR3 DNA reads TGCAGCGTTCACCCCTCCTTAGTCACTGAAGCTTTCTTT. This encodes CSVHPSLVTEAFF. The V and J genes are TRBV29-1 and TRBJ1-1; no definite D call. CDR1 is SQVTM and CDR2 is ANQGSEA in the germline V gene. The CDR3 has 13 amino acids. V lost 5 bases and J lost 4, with 14 bases in between. Filled out from reference TRBV29-1 and TRBJ1-1, the complete variable domain reads SAVISQKPSRDICQRGTSLTIQCQVDSQVTMMFWYRQQPGQSLTLIATANQGSEATYESGFVIDKFPISRPNLTFSTLTVSNMSPEDSSIYLCSVHPSLVTEAFFGQGTRLTVV.

The chain has TRBV18 and TRBJ2-1; the D gene is possibly TRBD2 (6 bases). Germline V gives CDR1 KGHSH, CDR2 LQKENI. V was cut by 0 bases and J by 1 base, with 7 bases left in between. This CDR3 comprises 15 residues. CDR3 sequence reads: CASSPPSGSYNEQFF. Here the CDR3 DNA reads TGTGCCAGCTCACCACCTAGCGGTTCCTACAATGAGCAGTTCTTC.

V and J are TRBV5-1 and TRBJ2-1; 11 bases align to TRBD2. The CDR3 loop spans 16 amino acids. Germline CDR1 SGHRS, CDR2 YFSETQ. V trimming: 4 bases; J trimming: 2 bases; junction bases outside the gene matches: 5. CDR3 sequence (DNA): TGCGCCAGCAGCAAGGGACTAGCGGCGACCTACAATGAGCAGTTCTTC. It yields the protein CASSKGLAATYNEQFF.

This clone showed up just a few times. This chain links TRBV27 with TRBJ1-6; D may be TRBD1 (6 bases). Per germline, CDR1 MNHEY and CDR2 SMNVEV (reference sequence). The CDR3 loop spans 13 amino acids. V was pared by 5 bases and J by 9 bases, with 11 bases between. The CDR3 nucleotides read TGTGCCAGCAGTACCAACAGGGTTTCACCCCTCCACTTT. Residues: CASSTNRVSPLHF.

This sequence joins TRBV4-1 and TRBJ2-6; 7 nucleotides agree with TRBD1. CDR3 length: 16 residues. Losses at the gene ends were 2 bases for V and 8 bases for J; bases not matched to a gene: 9. Germline V gives CDR1 MGHRA, CDR2 YSYEKL. In DNA, the CDR3 is TGCGCCAGCAGCCAAATCGGGACAGCATTAACCAACGTCCTGACTTTC. It is translated as CASSQIGTALTNVLTF.

The CDR3 DNA reads as TGTGCCAGCAGCTTGACAGTCTACAATGAGCAGTTCTTC. This translates into CASSLTVYNEQFF. The chain is built from TRBV5-4 and TRBJ2-1, with D unresolved. The germline V gene has CDR1 SGHNT and CDR2 YYREEE (reference sequence). V lost 1 base, J lost 3 bases, and 5 bases lay in between. This CDR3 is 13 amino acids long.